The clone carrying this T cell receptor (beta chain) showed up just a few times. Its antigen is currently unknown. The data were taken from a study of T cell responses to AZD1222 COVID-19 vaccine. CDR1 is LGHNT and CDR2 is FRNRAP in the germline V gene. Trimming pared 2 bases from V and 5 bases from J, leaving 21 bases between. The CDR3 length is 18 residues. The study, taken as a whole, reports: It should be noted that donors were predominantly white British and more often female, and clonal diversity was possibly underestimated. Reportedly, nearly half the spike-specific TCRs target unmutated variant regions. Baseline serostatus was positive in only six or seven AZD1222 recipients.

Measured with immunoSEQ multiplex PCR; TCRdb has only the in-frame clones, and not every one. The sample gives 110,000 to 150,000 clones, roughly 89% of which show up once; around 1.7% is in the top ten. This rearrangement joins TRBV12-5 to TRBJ2-2, with D perhaps matching TRBD1 (5 bases). The sequenced sample was peripheral blood, obtained on day 0 of AZD1222 vaccination. The source is an adult in good health. The CDR3 region is CASGLYPLAGRNTGELFF. CDR3 nucleotide sequence: TGTGCTAGTGGTTTGTATCCCCTGGCAGGGCGGAATACCGGGGAGCTGTTTTTT.